These 21 T cell receptor beta chains share one sample of origin, sequenced in a study of T cells in Graves' hyperthyroidism and ophthalmopathy. Amplification of TCR beta CDR3 regions used RNA as the template. An initial round of RT-PCR targeting the TCR CDR3 relied on the HTBI primer set. TCRdb re-analysed the multiplex PCR reads in MiXCR, keeping a single row per CDR3 protein. The sample yields about 560,000 distinct CDR3 sequences, roughly 17% seen once. Sequences were obtained from blood. These receptors came from a woman younger than 35 with Graves' hyperthyroidism.

The genes are TRBV27 and TRBJ2-3; TRBD2 matches at 10 bases. The ends lost 2 bases at V and 6 bases at J; junction bases unmatched: 5. Per germline, CDR1 MNHEY and CDR2 SMNVEV (reference sequence). The CDR3 loop spans 15 amino acids. CDR3: CASSLLAGEADTQYF. CDR3 nucleotide sequence: TGTGCCAGCAGTTTACTAGCGGGAGAGGCCGATACGCAGTATTTT.

The rearrangement uses TRBV6-1 and TRBJ2-1; TRBD1 matches at 7 bases. V lost 5 bases and J lost 7; bases outside the gene matches: 8. The CDR3 totals 14 residues. CDR1 MNHNS and CDR2 SASEGT come from the germline V gene. In DNA, the CDR3 is TGTGCCAGCAGTCGAGACAGGGTTTTGAATGAGCAGTTCTTC. Its translation is CASSRDRVLNEQFF.

This clonotype was found many times. The chain has TRBV6-2 or TRBV6-3 and TRBJ2-7; TRBD1 matches 7 bases. The J segment lost 0 bases and the V segment lost 0 bases, leaving 2 bases of the junction unmatched. Germline CDR1 MNHEY, CDR2 SVGEGT. This CDR3 region has 15 residues. Here the CDR3 reads CASSYSTGSSYEQYF. The CDR3, as DNA: TGTGCCAGCAGTTACTCGACAGGGAGCTCCTACGAGCAGTACTTC.

This clonotype was counted at least ten times. The V gene is TRBV30, the J gene TRBJ2-5; the D is unclear. CDR1 and CDR2 (germline): GTSNPN, SVGIG (reference sequence). The CDR3 consists of 13 residues. Trimming stripped 2 bases from V and 5 bases from J, with 12 bases between. CDR3 coding DNA: TGTGCCTGGAGTCCTAGGGTTGTTGAGACCCAGTACTTC. Translation gives CAWSPRVVETQYF.

The chain uses TRBV4-3 and TRBJ2-1; D unclear. Germline CDR1 is LGHNA and CDR2 is YSLEER. V was shortened by 1 base and J by 0 bases, with 13 bases between the two germline ends. This CDR3 comprises 17 residues. The chain's CDR3 is CASSQAPIAFSYNEQFF. DNA of the CDR3: TGCGCCAGCAGCCAAGCCCCTATAGCCTTCTCCTACAATGAGCAGTTCTTC.

This clonotype came up a few times. V and J are TRBV19 and TRBJ1-2; 7 bases map to TRBD1. Losses at the gene ends were 9 bases for V and 3 bases for J; bases not matched to a gene: 13. Germline V gene data show CDR1 as LNHDA and CDR2 as SQIVND (reference sequence). CDR3 size: 15 residues. The CDR3 coding sequence is TGTGCCAGCAGGGGGTCTGGGGGAACTTACTATGGCTACACCTTC. It yields the protein CASRGSGGTYYGYTF.

V usage is TRBV30 and J usage is TRBJ1-1; D ambiguous. CDR3 length equals 14 residues. In germline, CDR1 is GTSNPN, CDR2 SVGIG (reference sequence). Trimming took 3 bases from V and 4 from J, leaving 15 bases between them. The DNA for the CDR3 is TGTGCCTGGAGGCAATGTTCCCTAAGCACTGAAGCTTTCTTT. Translating it yields CAWRQCSLSTEAFF. The entire variable domain, with the rest obtained from reference TRBV30 and TRBJ1-1, is as follows: SQTIHQWPATLVQPVGSPLSLECTVEGTSNPNLYWYRQAAGRGLQLLFYSVGIGQISSEVPQNLSASRPQDRQFILSSKKLLLSDSGFYLCAWRQCSLSTEAFFGQGTRLTVV.

Only one count was recorded for this clonotype. This chain uses TRBV19 with TRBJ1-5; possibly TRBD1 for D (5 bases). Trimming pared 3 bases from V and 2 bases from J, leaving 11 bases between. This CDR3 comprises 15 residues. CDR1 is LNHDA, CDR2 SQIVND, per germline (reference sequence). CDR3 bases: TGTGCCAGTAGTATGAAGGTAGGGGGCAATCAGCCCCAGCATTTT. This sequence encodes CASSMKVGGNQPQHF.

This clonotype was found a few times. This chain uses TRBV9 with TRBJ2-7; 13 bases align to TRBD2. Per germline, CDR1 SGDLS and CDR2 YYNGEE. Losses at the gene ends were 6 bases for V and 3 bases for J; bases not matched to a gene: 9. This CDR3 spans 16 amino acids. CDR3 sequence: CASNGLAGEKHYEQYF. The CDR3 DNA is TGTGCCAGCAACGGACTAGCGGGAGAAAAGCACTACGAGCAGTACTTC.

In this sample, this clonotype turned up a few times. The chain joins TRBV2 to TRBJ2-5; D is unresolved. Looked up from germline, CDR1 is SNHLY and CDR2 is FYNNEI. This CDR3 has 13 amino acids. The V end lost 8 bases, the J end lost 1 base, and 11 bases lay between the germline ends. The CDR3 loop reads CASRLSPQETQYF. CDR3 nucleotide sequence: TGTGCCAGCCGTCTAAGTCCCCAAGAGACCCAGTACTTC.

This clonotype was recorded a few times. V gene TRBV12-3 or TRBV12-4 combines with J gene TRBJ2-1; 8 nucleotides align to TRBD2. This CDR3 region has 15 residues. The ends lost 5 bases at V and 3 bases at J; junction bases unmatched: 6. CDR3 sequence: CASSLSGGRYNEQFF. In DNA form, the CDR3 reads TGTGCCAGCAGTCTCTCGGGGGGGCGCTACAATGAGCAGTTCTTC.

The sample holds a few counts of this clonotype. This chain connects TRBV4-3 to TRBJ1-2, with D unresolved. The CDR3 length is 17 residues. Germline lookup yields CDR1 LGHNA and CDR2 YSLEER. V lost 0 bases and J 2 bases, leaving 16 bases between the germline ends. CDR3 in DNA: TGCGCCAGCAGCCAAGAAAGGGTCGATTCGAGAAACTATGGCTACACCTTC. Translating gives CASSQERVDSRNYGYTF.

This clonotype was detected ten times or more. V is TRBV27 and J is TRBJ2-7; TRBD2 matches 12 bases. Germline V CDR1 and CDR2: MNHEY, SMNVEV (reference sequence). V lost 5 bases and J lost 4; bases outside the gene matches: 9. CDR3 length: 16 residues. CDR3 nucleotide sequence: TGTGCCAGCAGTCCCTACCTAGCGGGAGGGGGTTACGAGCAGTACTTC. It translates to CASSPYLAGGGYEQYF.

This clonotype was detected ten times or more. This rearrangement joins TRBV6-1 to TRBJ2-1; TRBD1 might be the D (6 bases). Germline V gene lookup returns CDR1 MNHNS and CDR2 SASEGT. The germline V and J ends were trimmed by 5 bases and 4 bases, with 18 bases remaining between them. The CDR3 loop spans 16 amino acids. DNA of the CDR3: TGTGCCAGCAGTTTAACCCGGACAGCTCCTTACAATGAGCAGTTCTTC. Translated, it gives CASSLTRTAPYNEQFF.

At least ten counts were recorded for this clonotype. The V and J genes are TRBV2 and TRBJ2-3, with D hard to call. There are 15 residues in the CDR3. Germline values: CDR1 SNHLY, CDR2 FYNNEI. Trimming removed 7 bases at V and 0 bases at J, with 14 bases between. CDR3 loop: CASKRAFSSTDTQYF. DNA of the CDR3: TGTGCCAGCAAGAGAGCGTTCTCTAGCACAGATACGCAGTATTTT.

This clonotype has ten or more counts. The chain couples TRBV7-9 to TRBJ2-1; TRBD2 agrees at 10 bases. Germline V gene data show CDR1 as SEHNR and CDR2 as FQNEAQ (reference sequence). This CDR3 comprises 20 residues. J gave up 4 bases and V 5 bases, and 20 bases lay outside the gene matches. CDR3 DNA: TGTGCCAGCAGCCCCCAAGGCCCGACTAGCGGGTGGGGACCATACAATGAGCAGTTCTTC. It is translated as CASSPQGPTSGWGPYNEQFF.

There are many counts of this clonotype. The rearrangement links TRBV6-1 to TRBJ2-3; 9 nucleotides match TRBD2. Germline assignment: CDR1 MNHNS and CDR2 SASEGT. The CDR3 has 15 residues. V shed 6 bases and J 3 bases; nucleotides not matched to a gene: 7. The CDR3 DNA reads TGTGCCAGCAGCTTAGTGACTAGCGGAACAGATACGCAGTATTTT. It translates to CASSLVTSGTDTQYF.

In DNA form, the CDR3 reads TGCGCCAGCAGCTTGGAAGGTCGGCCAGGGGATGACATTCAGTACTTC. Its protein is CASSLEGRPGDDIQYF. The chain is built from TRBV5-1 and TRBJ2-4; weak D call: TRBD1 (6 bases). Germline V gene data show CDR1 as SGHRS and CDR2 as YFSETQ. The CDR3 loop spans 16 amino acids. V was pared by 0 bases and J by 8 bases, with 18 bases between.

This clonotype was recorded many times. The chain is built from TRBV20-1 and TRBJ2-7, with D uncertain. This CDR3 has 16 amino acids. V was pared by 3 bases and J by 1 base, with 19 bases between. Per germline, CDR1 DFQATT and CDR2 SNEGSKA (reference sequence). CDR3: CSARRTTGRASYEQYF. As DNA, the CDR3 is TGCAGTGCTAGGCGGACCACTGGACGGGCATCCTACGAGCAGTACTTC.

Ten or more counts support this clonotype. V is TRBV7-2 and J is TRBJ2-2, with D possibly matching TRBD2 (5 bases). Germline V lookup: CDR1 SGHTA, CDR2 FQGNSA. The CDR3 sequence is 14 residues long. The V end lost 4 bases, the J end lost 6 bases, and 12 bases lay between the germline ends. The CDR3 region has the DNA TGTGCCAGCAGCTGGGGAGCGATCGCCGGGGAGCTGTTTTTT. This codes for CASSWGAIAGELFF.

This clonotype has just one count. A much more abundant neighbour one base away suggests this may be a read error. The chain couples TRBV27 to TRBJ1-1, with a tentative D call TRBD1 (5 bases). The CDR3 has 14 residues. V was pared by 7 bases and J by 1 base, with 13 bases between. Germline values: CDR1 MNHEY, CDR2 SMNVEV (reference sequence). CDR3 loop: CASKPAGGNTEAFF. For the CDR3, the DNA is TGTGCCAGCAAACCGGCCGGGGGGAACACTGAAGCTTTCTTT.